This T cell receptor beta chain came from a study of cytomegalovirus exposure and HLA in healthy donors. The study ran its PCR with 60 Vbeta and 13 Jbeta primers. Method: immunoSEQ multiplex PCR; TCRdb's copy keeps in-frame clones and lacks some. The sample features approximately 72,000 clones, with roughly 2.7% in its top ten. Broader study findings: Later on, an analysis tied around 17,000 TCR beta sequences to HLA alleles at 0.05 false discovery rate. Associated with cytomegalovirus, according to the listing, were approximately 160 TCR beta chains.

The CDR3 is 16 residues long. Germline trimming cut 4 bases from V and 7 bases from J; bases unmatched to any gene: 12. Germline assignment: CDR1 GTSNPN and CDR2 SVGIG (reference sequence). With respect to this clone: The antigen remains unidentified.

These donors, healthy bone marrow donors, were studied. The source is a man aged 40-49 years in good health and CMV-seronegative. Sequenced input: PBMCs. The chain joins TRBV30 to TRBJ2-1, with 11 nucleotides matching TRBD2. CDR3 protein: CAWTPGASGGLNEQFF. CDR3 nucleotide sequence: TGTGCCTGGACTCCGGGGGCTAGCGGGGGGCTAAATGAGCAGTTCTTC.